This TCR beta chain was captured by sequencing in a study of T cells in Graves' hyperthyroidism and ophthalmopathy. RNA transcripts provided the source from which TCR beta CDR3 regions were amplified. The TCR CDR3 first-round RT-PCR relied on the HTBI primer set. TCRdb fed the multiplex PCR reads into MiXCR, producing one record per CDR3 protein. This sample has 700,000 to 850,000 distinct CDR3 sequences, with under 45% found just once. Exclusions: uncontrolled infection, other autoimmune disease, pregnancy, lactation. Diagnoses rested on clinical symptoms, serum thyroxine and TRAb, thyroid ultrasound and orbital computed tomography. The table lists this clonotype with a few counts. There are 12 residues in the CDR3. Germline V lookup: CDR1 MNHEY, CDR2 SVGAGI. The ends were cut back, 6 bases at V and 8 bases at J, with 13 bases in the middle.

The chain uses TRBV6-5 and TRBJ1-2; D perhaps matches TRBD1 (5 bases). Sequenced material: blood. The receptor's source is a woman aged 40-49 years with Graves' hyperthyroidism. CDR3 sequence reads: CASSPGRGGYTF. CDR3 bases: TGTGCCAGCAGCCCGGGGCGAGGGGGCTACACCTTC.